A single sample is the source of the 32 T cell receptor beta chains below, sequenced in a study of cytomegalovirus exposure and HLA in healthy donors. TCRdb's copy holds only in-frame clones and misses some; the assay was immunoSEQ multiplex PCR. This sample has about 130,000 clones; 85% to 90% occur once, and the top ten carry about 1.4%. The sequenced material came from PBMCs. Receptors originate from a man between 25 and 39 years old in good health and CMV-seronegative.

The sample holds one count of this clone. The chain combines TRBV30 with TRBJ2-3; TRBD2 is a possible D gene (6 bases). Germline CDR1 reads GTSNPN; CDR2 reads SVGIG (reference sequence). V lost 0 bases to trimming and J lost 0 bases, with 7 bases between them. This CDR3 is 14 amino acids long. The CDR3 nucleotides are TGTGCCTGGAGTGTCCTAGCGAGCACAGATACGCAGTATTTT. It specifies CAWSVLASTDTQYF.

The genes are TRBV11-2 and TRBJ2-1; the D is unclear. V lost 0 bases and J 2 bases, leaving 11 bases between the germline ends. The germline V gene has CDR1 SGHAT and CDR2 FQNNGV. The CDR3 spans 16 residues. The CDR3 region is CASSLDRARPYNEQFF. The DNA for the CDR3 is TGTGCCAGCAGCTTAGATAGAGCGAGACCCTACAATGAGCAGTTCTTC.

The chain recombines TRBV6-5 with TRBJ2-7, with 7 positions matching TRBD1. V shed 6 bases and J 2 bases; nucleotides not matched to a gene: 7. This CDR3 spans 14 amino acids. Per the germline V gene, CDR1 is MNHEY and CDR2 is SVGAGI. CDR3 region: CASRIRQGPYEQYF. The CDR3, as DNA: TGTGCCAGCAGAATACGACAGGGTCCCTACGAGCAGTACTTC.

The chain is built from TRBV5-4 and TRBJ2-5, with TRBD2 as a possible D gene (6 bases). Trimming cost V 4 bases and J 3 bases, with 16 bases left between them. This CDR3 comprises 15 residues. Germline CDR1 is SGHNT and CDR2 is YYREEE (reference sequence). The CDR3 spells CASSPPGSGKETQYF. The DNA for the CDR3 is TGTGCCAGCAGCCCACCGGGTAGCGGAAAAGAGACCCAGTACTTC. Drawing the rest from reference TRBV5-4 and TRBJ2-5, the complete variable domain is ETGVTQSPTHLIKTRGQQVTLRCSSQSGHNTVSWYQQALGQGPQFIFQYYREEENGRGNFPPRFSGLQFPNYSSELNVNALELDDSALYLCASSPPGSGKETQYFGPGTRLLVL.

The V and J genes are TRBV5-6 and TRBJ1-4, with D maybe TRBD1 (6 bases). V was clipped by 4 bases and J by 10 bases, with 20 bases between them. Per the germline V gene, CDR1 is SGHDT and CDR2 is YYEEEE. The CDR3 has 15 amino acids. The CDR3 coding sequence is TGTGCCAGCAGCCAGCAGACAGGTTTGGGACGAAAACTGTTTTTT. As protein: CASSQQTGLGRKLFF. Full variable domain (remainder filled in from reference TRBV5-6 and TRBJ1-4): DAGVTQSPTHLIKTRGQQVTLRCSPKSGHDTVSWYQQALGQGPQFIFQYYEEEERQRGNFPDRFSGHQFPNYSSELNVNALLLGDSALYLCASSQQTGLGRKLFFGSGTQLSVL.

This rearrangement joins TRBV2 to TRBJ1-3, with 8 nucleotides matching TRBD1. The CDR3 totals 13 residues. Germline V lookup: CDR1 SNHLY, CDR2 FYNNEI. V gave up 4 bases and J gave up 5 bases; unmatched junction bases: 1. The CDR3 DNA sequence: TGTGCCAGCAGTGGACAGGGGAGAAACACCATATATTTT. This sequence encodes CASSGQGRNTIYF.

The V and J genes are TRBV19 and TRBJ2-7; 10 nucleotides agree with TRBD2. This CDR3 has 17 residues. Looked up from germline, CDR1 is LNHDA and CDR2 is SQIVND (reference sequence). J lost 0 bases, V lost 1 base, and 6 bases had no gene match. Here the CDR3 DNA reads TGTGCCAGTAGTATAGGTAGCGGGAGGCAAAGCTCCTACGAGCAGTACTTC. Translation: CASSIGSGRQSSYEQYF.

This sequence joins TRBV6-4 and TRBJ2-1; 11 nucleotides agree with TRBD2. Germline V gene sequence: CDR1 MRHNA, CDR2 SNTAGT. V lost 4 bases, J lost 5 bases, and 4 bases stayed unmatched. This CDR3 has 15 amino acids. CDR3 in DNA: TGTGCCAGCAGTGTCACTAGCGGGGGCAACAATGAGCAGTTCTTC. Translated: CASSVTSGGNNEQFF.

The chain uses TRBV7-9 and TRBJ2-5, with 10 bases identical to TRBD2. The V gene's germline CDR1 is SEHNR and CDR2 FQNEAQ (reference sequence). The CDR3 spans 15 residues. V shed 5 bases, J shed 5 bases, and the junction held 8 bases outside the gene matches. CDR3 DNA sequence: TGTGCCAGCAGCGGCCTAGCGGGAGTAACTGAGACCCAGTACTTC. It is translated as CASSGLAGVTETQYF.

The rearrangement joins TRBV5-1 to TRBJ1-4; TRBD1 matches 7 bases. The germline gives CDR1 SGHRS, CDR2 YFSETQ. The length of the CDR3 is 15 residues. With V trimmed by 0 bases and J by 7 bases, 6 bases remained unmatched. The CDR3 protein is CASSLAKGASEKLFF. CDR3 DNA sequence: TGCGCCAGCAGCTTGGCCAAGGGGGCGAGTGAAAAACTGTTTTTT.

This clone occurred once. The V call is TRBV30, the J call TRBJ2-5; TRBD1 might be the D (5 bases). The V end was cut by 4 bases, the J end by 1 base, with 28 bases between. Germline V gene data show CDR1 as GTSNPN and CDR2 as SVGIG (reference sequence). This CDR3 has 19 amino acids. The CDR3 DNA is TGTGCCTGGATAAGGTCCCTTGCCAGGGTACCTTACCTCCAAGAGACCCAGTACTTC. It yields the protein CAWIRSLARVPYLQETQYF.

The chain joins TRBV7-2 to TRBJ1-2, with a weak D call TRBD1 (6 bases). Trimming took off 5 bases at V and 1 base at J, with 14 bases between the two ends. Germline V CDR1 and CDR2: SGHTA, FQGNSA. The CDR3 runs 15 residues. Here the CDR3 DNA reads TGTGCCAGCAGCCTCTCCTGGACAGTTAACTATGGCTACACCTTC. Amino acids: CASSLSWTVNYGYTF.

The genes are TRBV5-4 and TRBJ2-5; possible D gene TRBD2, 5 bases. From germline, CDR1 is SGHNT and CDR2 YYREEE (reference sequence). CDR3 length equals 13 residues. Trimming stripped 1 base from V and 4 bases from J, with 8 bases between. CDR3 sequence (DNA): TGTGCCAGCAGCTTGAAAGGAGGAGAGACCCAGTACTTC. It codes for CASSLKGGETQYF. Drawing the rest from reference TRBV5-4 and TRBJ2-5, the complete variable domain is ETGVTQSPTHLIKTRGQQVTLRCSSQSGHNTVSWYQQALGQGPQFIFQYYREEENGRGNFPPRFSGLQFPNYSSELNVNALELDDSALYLCASSLKGGETQYFGPGTRLLVL.

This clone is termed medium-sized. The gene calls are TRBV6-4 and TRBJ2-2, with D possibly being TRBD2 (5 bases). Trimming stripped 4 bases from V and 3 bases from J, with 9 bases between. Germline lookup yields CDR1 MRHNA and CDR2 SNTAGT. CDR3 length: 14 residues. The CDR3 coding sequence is TGTGCCAGCAGTGGGAGTAGCGACACCGGGGAGCTGTTTTTT. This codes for CASSGSSDTGELFF.

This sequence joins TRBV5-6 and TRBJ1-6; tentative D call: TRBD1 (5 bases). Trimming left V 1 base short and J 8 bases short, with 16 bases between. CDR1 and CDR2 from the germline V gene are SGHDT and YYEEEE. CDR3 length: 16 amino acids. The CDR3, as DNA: TGTGCCAGCAGCTTGAGGGACTTTTTCTCGGATTCACCCCTCCACTTT. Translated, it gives CASSLRDFFSDSPLHF.

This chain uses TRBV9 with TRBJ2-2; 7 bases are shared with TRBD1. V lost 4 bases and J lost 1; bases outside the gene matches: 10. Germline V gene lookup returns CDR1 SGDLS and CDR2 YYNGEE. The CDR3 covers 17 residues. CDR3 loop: CASSTLPGQLNTGELFF. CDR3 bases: TGTGCCAGCAGCACCCTACCGGGACAGCTGAACACCGGGGAGCTGTTTTTT.

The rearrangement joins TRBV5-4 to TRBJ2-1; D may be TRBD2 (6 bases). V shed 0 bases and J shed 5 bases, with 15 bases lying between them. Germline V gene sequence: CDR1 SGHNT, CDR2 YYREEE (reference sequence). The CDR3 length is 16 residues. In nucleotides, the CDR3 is TGTGCCAGCAGCTTGGGCGGGACCCGCGGGGACAATGAGCAGTTCTTC. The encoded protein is CASSLGGTRGDNEQFF.

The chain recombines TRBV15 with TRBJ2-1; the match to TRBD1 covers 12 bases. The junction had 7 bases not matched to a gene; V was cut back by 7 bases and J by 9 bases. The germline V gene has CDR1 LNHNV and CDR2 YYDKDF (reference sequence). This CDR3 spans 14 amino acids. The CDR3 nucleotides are TGTGCCACCAACCCGGGACAGGGGGCAGGTGAGCAGTTCTTC. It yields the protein CATNPGQGAGEQFF.

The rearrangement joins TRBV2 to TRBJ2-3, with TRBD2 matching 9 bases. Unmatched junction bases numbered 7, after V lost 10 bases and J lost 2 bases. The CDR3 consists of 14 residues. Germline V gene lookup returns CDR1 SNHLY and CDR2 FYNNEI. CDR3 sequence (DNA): TGTGCCAACGCCTTAGCGGGGGTCACAGATACGCAGTATTTT. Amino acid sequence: CANALAGVTDTQYF.

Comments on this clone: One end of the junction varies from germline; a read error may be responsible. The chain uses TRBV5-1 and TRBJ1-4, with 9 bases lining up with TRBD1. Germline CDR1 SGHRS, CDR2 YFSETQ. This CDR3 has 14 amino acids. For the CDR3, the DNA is TGCGCCAGCAGCTTGGGGGATTCGAACCGGGACAGGGTTTTT. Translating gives CASSLGDSNRDRVF.

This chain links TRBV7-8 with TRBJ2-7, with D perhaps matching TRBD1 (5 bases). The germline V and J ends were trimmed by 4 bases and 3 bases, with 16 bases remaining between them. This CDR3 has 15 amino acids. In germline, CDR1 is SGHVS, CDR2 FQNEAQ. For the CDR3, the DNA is TGTGCCAGCAGCTCCAGCAATGGACACCTCTACGAGCAGTACTTC. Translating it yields CASSSSNGHLYEQYF. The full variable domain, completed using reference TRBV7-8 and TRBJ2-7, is GAGVSQSPRYKVAKRGQDVALRCDPISGHVSLFWYQQALGQGPEFLTYFQNEAQLDKSGLPSDRFFAERPEGSVSTLKIQRTQQEDSAVYLCASSSSNGHLYEQYFGPGTRLTVT.

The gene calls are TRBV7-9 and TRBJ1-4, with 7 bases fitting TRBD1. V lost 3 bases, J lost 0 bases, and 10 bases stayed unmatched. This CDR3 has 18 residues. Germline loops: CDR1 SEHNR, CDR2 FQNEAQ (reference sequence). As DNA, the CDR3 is TGTGCCAGCAGCTTCGACTTGACAGGGCTTGCAACTAATGAAAAACTGTTTTTT. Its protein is CASSFDLTGLATNEKLFF.

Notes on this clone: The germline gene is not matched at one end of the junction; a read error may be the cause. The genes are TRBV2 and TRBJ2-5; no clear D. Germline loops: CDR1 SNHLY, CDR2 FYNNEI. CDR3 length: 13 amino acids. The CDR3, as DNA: TGTGCCAGCCTTCGCATCGCCGAAGAGGCCCAGTACTTC. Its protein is CASLRIAEEAQYF. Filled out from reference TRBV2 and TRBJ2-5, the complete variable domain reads EPEVTQTPSHQVTQMGQEVILRCVPISNHLYFYWYRQILGQKVEFLVSFYNNEISEKSEIFDDQFSVERPDGSNFTLKIRSTKLEDSAMYFCASLRIAEEAQYFGPGTRLLVL.

CDR3 in DNA: TGTGCCAGCAGCCGCGTTCCGGGAGGGAACACCGGGGAGCTGTTTTTT. As protein: CASSRVPGGNTGELFF. The chain links TRBV5-5 to TRBJ2-2; TRBD2 matches at 7 bases. Trimming cost V 4 bases and J 1 base; bases outside gene matches: 7. There are 16 residues in the CDR3. CDR1 SGHKS and CDR2 YYEKEE come from the germline V gene (reference sequence).

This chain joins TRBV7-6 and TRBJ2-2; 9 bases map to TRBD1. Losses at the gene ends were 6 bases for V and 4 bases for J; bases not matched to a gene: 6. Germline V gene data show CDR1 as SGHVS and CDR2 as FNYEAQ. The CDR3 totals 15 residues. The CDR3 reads CASSSTGGPTGELFF. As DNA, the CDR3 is TGTGCCAGCAGTTCAACAGGGGGCCCCACCGGGGAGCTGTTTTTT.

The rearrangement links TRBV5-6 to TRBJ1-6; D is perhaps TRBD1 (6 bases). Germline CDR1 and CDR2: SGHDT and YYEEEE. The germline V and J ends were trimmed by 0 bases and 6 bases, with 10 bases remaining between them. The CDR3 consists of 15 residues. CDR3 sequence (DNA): TGTGCCAGCAGCTTGGATCCCAGGGGTAATTCACCCCTCCACTTT. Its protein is CASSLDPRGNSPLHF.

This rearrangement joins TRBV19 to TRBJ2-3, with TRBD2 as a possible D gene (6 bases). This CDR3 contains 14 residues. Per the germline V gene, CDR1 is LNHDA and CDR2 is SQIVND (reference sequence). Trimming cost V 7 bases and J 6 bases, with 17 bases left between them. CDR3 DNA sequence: TGTGCCAGTACCGACACCGGGGGAGCGGATACGCAGTATTTT. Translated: CASTDTGGADTQYF.

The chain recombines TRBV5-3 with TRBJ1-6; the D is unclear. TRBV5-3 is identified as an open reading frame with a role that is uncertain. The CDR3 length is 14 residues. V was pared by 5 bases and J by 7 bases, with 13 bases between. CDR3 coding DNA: TGTGCCAGAAGGCATTGGGAGGAGAATTCACCCCTCCACTTT. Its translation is CARRHWEENSPLHF.

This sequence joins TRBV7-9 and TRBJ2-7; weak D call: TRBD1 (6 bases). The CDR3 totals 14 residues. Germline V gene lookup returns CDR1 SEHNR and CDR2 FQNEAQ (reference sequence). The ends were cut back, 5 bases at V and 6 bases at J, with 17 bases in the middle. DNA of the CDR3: TGTGCCAGCAGCACCGGGACAAGGGTAAGCGAGCAGTACTTC. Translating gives CASSTGTRVSEQYF.

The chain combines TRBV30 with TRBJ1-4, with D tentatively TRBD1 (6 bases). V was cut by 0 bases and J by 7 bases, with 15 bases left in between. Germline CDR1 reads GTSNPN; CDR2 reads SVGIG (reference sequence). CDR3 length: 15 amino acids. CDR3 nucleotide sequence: TGTGCCTGGAGTGTACTTCGGGGGGCCGGTGAAAAACTGTTTTTT. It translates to CAWSVLRGAGEKLFF.

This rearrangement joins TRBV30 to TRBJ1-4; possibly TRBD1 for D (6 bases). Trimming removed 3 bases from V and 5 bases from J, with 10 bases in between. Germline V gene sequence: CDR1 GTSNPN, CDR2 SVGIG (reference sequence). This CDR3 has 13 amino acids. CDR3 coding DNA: TGTGCCTGGAGCGGACAGCGGAATGAAAAACTGTTTTTT. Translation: CAWSGQRNEKLFF.

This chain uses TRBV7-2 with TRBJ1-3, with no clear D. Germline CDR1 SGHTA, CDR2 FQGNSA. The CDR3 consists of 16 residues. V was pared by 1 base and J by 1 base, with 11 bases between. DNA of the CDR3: TGTGCCAGCAGCTTAGGGAGTGGTTTATCTGGAAACACCATATATTTT. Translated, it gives CASSLGSGLSGNTIYF.